One and the same sample provided the 24 T cell receptor beta chains below, sequenced in a study of T cell changes during pregnancy in multiple sclerosis. Data came from immunoSEQ multiplex PCR; TCRdb stores just in-frame clones and leaves some out. The data hold tens of thousands of clones, with 90% to 95% observed a single time. This specimen was peripheral blood, taken in the first trimester of pregnancy. These receptors were collected from a female donor with multiple sclerosis, enrolled in a pregnancy study.

This clone was picked up one time. The rearrangement joins TRBV27 to TRBJ2-7, with 7 bases that match TRBD1. The V gene end was trimmed by 3 bases and the J gene end by 0 bases; junction bases not matched to a gene: 8. CDR1 and CDR2 (germline): MNHEY, SMNVEV (reference sequence). CDR3 size: 16 residues. The CDR3 DNA follows: TGTGCCAGCAGTTTCTCGGGACAGCTCCTCTCCTACGAGCAGTACTTC. Encoded protein: CASSFSGQLLSYEQYF.

The rearrangement links TRBV6-1 to TRBJ1-1, with D possibly being TRBD1 (6 bases). Trimming shortened V by 8 bases and J by 1 base, and 14 bases separated the two germline ends. Germline V gives CDR1 MNHNS, CDR2 SASEGT. This CDR3 contains 14 residues. The CDR3 DNA follows: TGTGCCAGCGTTTCCGGGACATCGAACACTGAAGCTTTCTTT. Translated, it gives CASVSGTSNTEAFF.

This chain joins TRBV11-2 and TRBJ1-3, with a tentative D call TRBD1 (5 bases). CDR3 size: 17 residues. With 5 bases removed from V and 4 bases from J, the gap between germline ends came to 21 bases. Germline V gene data show CDR1 as SGHAT and CDR2 as FQNNGV. The CDR3 spells CASSPAAGQVAGNTIYF. The CDR3 DNA reads TGTGCCAGCAGCCCAGCCGCGGGGCAGGTAGCAGGAAACACCATATATTTT. Variable domain in full (rest from reference TRBV11-2 and TRBJ1-3): EAGVAQSPRYKIIEKRQSVAFWCNPISGHATLYWYQQILGQGPKLLIQFQNNGVVDDSQLPKDRFSAERLKGVDSTLKIQPAKLEDSAVYLCASSPAAGQVAGNTIYFGEGSWLTVV.

The chain couples TRBV29-1 to TRBJ2-2, with 14 bases identical to TRBD2. The CDR3 totals 15 residues. In germline, CDR1 is SQVTM, CDR2 ANQGSEA. Trimming cost V 6 bases and J 4 bases; bases outside gene matches: 4. CDR3 DNA sequence: TGCAGCGTGGGGACTAGCGGGAGTAGCACCGGGGAGCTGTTTTTT. The encoded protein is CSVGTSGSSTGELFF.

This chain uses TRBV19 with TRBJ2-1; D is uncertain. The CDR3 spans 14 residues. The V gene's germline CDR1 is LNHDA and CDR2 SQIVND (reference sequence). Trimming removed 3 bases from V and 3 bases from J, with 9 bases in between. The CDR3 nucleotides read TGTGCCAGTAGTATCCTGCCTATCTACAATGAGCAGTTCTTC. This codes for CASSILPIYNEQFF.

This clone was observed a single time. The chain has TRBV9 and TRBJ2-7; 7 bases match TRBD1. CDR1 and CDR2 (germline): SGDLS, YYNGEE. CDR3 length: 14 amino acids. Losses at the gene ends were 0 bases for V and 2 bases for J; bases not matched to a gene: 2. CDR3 bases: TGTGCCAGCAGCGTAGGGACAGGAGCCTACGAGCAGTACTTC. Its protein product is CASSVGTGAYEQYF.

The rearrangement links TRBV7-2 to TRBJ2-1, with D possibly being TRBD2 (6 bases). The CDR3 is 16 residues long. In germline, CDR1 is SGHTA, CDR2 FQGNSA. The V and J ends lost 1 base and 4 bases respectively, with 14 bases between them. As DNA, the CDR3 is TGTGCCAGCAGCTTAGTTGGGGGGATGATTTACAATGAGCAGTTCTTC. As protein: CASSLVGGMIYNEQFF.

J is TRBJ2-1 and V is TRBV29-1, with 11 bases fitting TRBD2. The CDR3 consists of 14 residues. After removal of 6 bases from V and 5 bases from J, the junction contained 6 bases not matched to a gene. Germline assignment: CDR1 SQVTM and CDR2 ANQGSEA. The CDR3 sequence is CSVRRLAGHNEQFF. CDR3 coding DNA: TGCAGCGTCCGTAGACTAGCGGGGCACAATGAGCAGTTCTTC.

The chain carries TRBV27 and TRBJ2-7, with TRBD2 matching 12 bases. This CDR3 spans 17 amino acids. V lost 5 bases and J lost 3; bases outside the gene matches: 11. The germline V gene encodes CDR1 MNHEY and CDR2 SMNVEV (reference sequence). The chain's CDR3 is CASSDYLGLAGSYEQYF. CDR3 sequence (DNA): TGTGCCAGCAGTGACTACCTCGGACTAGCGGGGAGCTACGAGCAGTACTTC.

The CDR3 spells CASSIQAPGANVLTF. In DNA, the CDR3 is TGTGCCAGTAGTATACAGGCTCCCGGGGCCAACGTCCTGACTTTC. The V gene is TRBV19, the J gene TRBJ2-6; no definite D call. CDR3 size: 15 residues. Germline V lookup: CDR1 LNHDA, CDR2 SQIVND (reference sequence). V was cut by 2 bases and J by 4 bases, with 9 bases left in between.

The chain is built from TRBV10-3 and TRBJ2-7, with D perhaps TRBD1 (5 bases). V was trimmed by 0 bases and J by 8 bases, leaving 5 bases between them. This CDR3 region has 11 residues. Germline lookup yields CDR1 ENHRY and CDR2 SYGVKD. Here the CDR3 reads CAISESDKQYF. The CDR3 DNA is TGTGCCATCAGTGAGTCGGACAAGCAGTACTTC.

The chain is built from TRBV6-4 and TRBJ2-3; 9 bases match TRBD2. CDR1 is MRHNA and CDR2 is SNTAGT in the germline V gene. The CDR3 is 15 residues long. J lost 5 bases, V lost 3 bases, and 6 bases had no gene match. DNA for the CDR3: TGTGCCAGCAGTGATTCGACTAGCGGTGGAGATACGCAGTATTTT. Its protein is CASSDSTSGGDTQYF.

The chain combines TRBV15 with TRBJ2-1, with TRBD2 identical over 16 bases. Germline V gives CDR1 LNHNV, CDR2 YYDKDF (reference sequence). The CDR3 is made up of 16 amino acids. V was clipped by 8 bases and J by 9 bases; unmatched bases: 10. CDR3 sequence (DNA): TGTGCCACCGTACCCGGGACTAGCGGGAGGGGGAGTGAGCAGTTCTTC. Translating gives CATVPGTSGRGSEQFF.

As for this clone: Other DNA sequences in the same sample also yield this CDR3. The V and J genes are TRBV7-3 and TRBJ2-7; D is perhaps TRBD1 (6 bases). The germline V gene encodes CDR1 SGHTA and CDR2 FQGTGA. The CDR3 contains 13 residues. Trimming removed 2 bases from V and 3 bases from J, with 8 bases in between. The CDR3, as DNA: TGTGCCAGCAGCTTAGGGGGCGGCTACGAGCAGTACTTC. Translated, it gives CASSLGGGYEQYF. Combining the CDR3 with reference TRBV7-3 and TRBJ2-7 gives the whole variable domain GAGVSQTPSNKVTEKGKYVELRCDPISGHTALYWYRQSLGQGPEFLIYFQGTGAADDSGLPNDRFFAVRPEGSVSTLKIQRTERGDSAVYLCASSLGGGYEQYFGPGTRLTVT.

V and J are TRBV5-1 and TRBJ2-5, with TRBD2 matching 7 bases. Germline V gives CDR1 SGHRS, CDR2 YFSETQ. The CDR3 has 14 residues. The J segment lost 4 bases and the V segment lost 1 base, leaving 4 bases of the junction unmatched. DNA of the CDR3: TGCGCCAGCAGCTTGATGGTAGCGGGAGAGACCCAGTACTTC. Its translation is CASSLMVAGETQYF. Supplemented by reference TRBV5-1 and TRBJ2-5, the full variable domain reads KAGVTQTPRYLIKTRGQQVTLSCSPISGHRSVSWYQQTPGQGLQFLFEYFSETQRNKGNFPGRFSGRQFSNSRSEMNVSTLELGDSALYLCASSLMVAGETQYFGPGTRLLVL.

The V call is TRBV7-6, the J call TRBJ2-1; 8 nucleotides line up with TRBD1. From germline, CDR1 is SGHVS and CDR2 FNYEAQ. The CDR3 consists of 16 residues. With 3 bases clipped from V and 1 base from J, the junction kept 5 bases outside the gene matches. The DNA for the CDR3 is TGTGCCAGCAGCTTGTTAAGACAGGGGTCCTACAATGAGCAGTTCTTC. Its protein is CASSLLRQGSYNEQFF.

Note on this clone: At one of its ends the junction is not consistent with the germline gene, which may arise from a read error. The chain couples TRBV2 to TRBJ2-7, with 8 bases identical to TRBD2. Per the germline V gene, CDR1 is SNHLY and CDR2 is FYNNEI. The CDR3 loop spans 13 amino acids. DNA for the CDR3: TGTGCCAGCAGGGAAGCGGGAGTTGACGAGCAGTACTTC. Protein sequence: CASREAGVDEQYF.

For the CDR3, the DNA is TGTGCCATCAAAGAGGGGGCGCCGAACAATGAGCAGTTCTTC. Translation: CAIKEGAPNNEQFF. The V call is TRBV10-3, the J call TRBJ2-1; TRBD1 aligns across 7 bases. Germline V gene data show CDR1 as ENHRY and CDR2 as SYGVKD. The CDR3 sequence is 14 residues long. V lost 7 bases and J lost 5; bases outside the gene matches: 8.

CDR3 nucleotides: TGTGCCAGCAGCCTGACTAGCGGGAGGACAGATACGCAGTATTTT. Translation gives CASSLTSGRTDTQYF. The V and J genes are TRBV16 and TRBJ2-3; TRBD2 matches at 13 bases. CDR1 KGHSY and CDR2 FQNENV come from the germline V gene. Trimming took 4 bases from V and 3 from J; bases not matched to a gene: 1. The CDR3 length is 15 residues. Supplemented by reference TRBV16 and TRBJ2-3, the full variable domain reads GEEVAQTPKHLVRGEGQKAKLYCAPIKGHSYVFWYQQVLKNEFKFLISFQNENVFDETGMPKERFSAKCLPNSPCSLEIQATKLEDSAVYFCASSLTSGRTDTQYFGPGTRLTVL.

V gene TRBV9 combines with J gene TRBJ2-1, with 7 bases fitting TRBD2. The CDR3 is 19 residues long. V dropped 0 bases and J dropped 5; count of bases not matched to a gene: 17. Germline CDR1 SGDLS, CDR2 YYNGEE. CDR3 coding DNA: TGTGCCAGCAGCGTAGCTGGCGGGAGTAGGTATATGAAGGACAATGAGCAGTTCTTC. Translation gives CASSVAGGSRYMKDNEQFF.

The chain joins TRBV27 to TRBJ2-2; 14 bases fit TRBD2. Per the germline V gene, CDR1 is MNHEY and CDR2 is SMNVEV (reference sequence). This CDR3 has 16 residues. The V segment lost 8 bases and the J segment 5 bases; nucleotides outside the gene matches: 7. The CDR3 loop reads CASVGTSGSSTGELFF. In nucleotides, the CDR3 is TGTGCCAGCGTTGGGACTAGCGGGAGCTCGACCGGGGAGCTGTTTTTT.

The chain links TRBV7-9 to TRBJ1-1; D remains ambiguous. Germline CDR1 SEHNR, CDR2 FQNEAQ (reference sequence). The V and J ends lost 1 base and 3 bases respectively, with 6 bases between them. CDR3 length: 13 amino acids. As DNA, the CDR3 is TGTGCCAGCAGCTTAGACCGGGACACTGAAGCTTTCTTT. Amino acids: CASSLDRDTEAFF.

The chain couples TRBV6-6 to TRBJ1-1; 10 bases match TRBD1. Trimming at V came to 2 bases and at J to 10 bases, leaving 13 bases not matched to a gene. Per germline, CDR1 MNHNY and CDR2 SVGAGI (reference sequence). This CDR3 has 16 residues. CDR3 bases: TGTGCCAGCAGTTACATGGGGCTCCGGGACAGGGGAGGAGCTTTCTTT. Protein product: CASSYMGLRDRGGAFF.

This chain joins TRBV28 and TRBJ2-5; 7 bases align to TRBD2. CDR3 length equals 16 residues. CDR1 and CDR2 from the germline V gene are MDHEN and SYDVKM. J lost 5 bases, V lost 7 bases, and 16 bases had no gene match. The CDR3 DNA reads TGTGCCAGCACGCCATCCCGGGGGGTAGCTGGGGAGACCCAGTACTTC. Protein: CASTPSRGVAGETQYF.